This T cell receptor (beta chain) was retrieved from a study of T cell repertoires in cytomegalovirus infection. Study context: Researchers turned to recently identified HLA-C-restricted CMV epitopes as well as well-studied HLA-B-restricted ones. Whole-study results and caveats: The cumulative frequency of public TCR beta families identified carriers of CMV plus the relevant HLA. CMV-specific TCR beta clonotypes restricted by HLA-C dominated the ex vivo response.

A single record per CDR3 protein comes from TCRdb applying MiXCR to the reads. The sample shows roughly 170,000 distinct CDR3 sequences, roughly a fifth of them seen only once. This CDR3 has 15 amino acids. V lost 0 bases and J lost 4, with 9 bases in between. Comments on this clonotype: Its antigen is currently unknown.

The chain uses TRBV12-3 or TRBV12-4 and TRBJ1-4, with TRBD1 as a possible D gene (5 bases). The source is a human donor in good health (CMV status not recorded). Some clones in this sample may be carry-over from other donors' samples. The specimen comprised CD8+ T cells from cultured PBMCs, sampled from culture after CMV antigen stimulation. This chain's CDR3 is CASSLAHRRNEKLFF. The CDR3 DNA reads as TGTGCCAGCAGTTTAGCGCACAGGCGTAATGAAAAACTGTTTTTT.